This T cell receptor beta chain was sequenced in a study of blood T cell repertoires in COVID-19. How the authors handled the data: Estimation of nucleated cell counts relied on the amplification of reference gene primers. This table comes from immunoSEQ multiplex PCR, and its TCRdb copy is limited to in-frame clones, with some not included. The DNA gave D and trimming, while V, J and clone size come from that table. Of over 90,000 clones listed, around 88% are singletons. Looked up from germline, CDR1 is MNHNS and CDR2 is SASEGT. J was trimmed by 1 base and V by 4 bases; bases with no gene match: 2. The CDR3 spans 16 residues.

This TCR was recovered from a human donor in a cohort sampled during active COVID-19. The chain combines TRBV6-1 with TRBJ2-6; 9 positions match TRBD1. The sequencing input was peripheral blood. The DNA for the CDR3 is TGTGCCAGCAGTGCACAGGGGGCGTCTGGGGCCAACGTCCTGACTTTC. Translated: CASSAQGASGANVLTF.